This paragraph reports one TCR beta chain. What it binds is unknown. Time point in this sample: longitudinal time-point 3. Healthy controls consisted of blood bank volunteers in Maryland, USA. PBMCs numbering 2 million and stored at -80 C yielded the unsorted libraries. The data stem from a study of neurological immune-mediated disorders. Broader study findings: The highest TCR clonal expansion occurred in HTLV-1-associated myelopathy; multiple sclerosis fell below healthy controls.

The germline V gene has CDR1 DFQATT and CDR2 SNEGSKA (reference sequence). V was clipped by 0 bases and J by 3 bases, with 12 bases between them. The CDR3 length is 14 residues. Via MiXCR, TCRdb re-called the 5' RACE reads, giving one row per CDR3 protein. The table lists about 45,000 distinct CDR3 sequences, about 13% of them singletons. Sequenced input: PBMCs. This clonotype was obtained from a man aged 25 to 40 in good health. The chain links TRBV20-1 to TRBJ2-7; D perhaps matches TRBD2 (6 bases). CDR3 in DNA: TGCAGTGCTAGAGATTCGGGACTGAGCTACGAGCAGTACTTC. Amino acid sequence: CSARDSGLSYEQYF.